This T cell receptor (beta chain) derives from a study of cytomegalovirus exposure and HLA in healthy donors. Study background: Inside one of the first data releases sat roughly 80 million unique TCRs taken from HLA-typed donors.

Study-wide findings and caveats: For TCR beta chains, V- and J-gene trimming was later linked to a missense DCLRE1C variant.

Turning to this clone: The antigen remains undetermined.

Participants comprised healthy donors of bone marrow. At sampling all donors were nominally healthy, likely with unrecorded immune exposures. 13 Jbeta primers and 60 Vbeta primers were used for the PCR. The protocol was immunoSEQ multiplex PCR, while the TCRdb copy is restricted to in-frame clones and leaves out a portion. The table records approximately 46,000 clones, approximately 70% of them present only once. The sample was PBMCs. This receptor was identified in a man aged 30 to 39 in good health and CMV-seronegative.

The CDR3 sequence: CASQPGFGSGEQYF. The CDR3 DNA reads TGTGCCAGCCAGCCGGGTTTCGGTTCTGGGGAGCAGTACTTC. The rearrangement joins TRBV6-5 to TRBJ2-7; D call uncertain. Trimming shortened V by 8 bases and J by 7 bases, and 21 bases separated the two germline ends. The germline CDR1 and CDR2 sequences are MNHEY and SVGAGI. The CDR3 has 14 amino acids.